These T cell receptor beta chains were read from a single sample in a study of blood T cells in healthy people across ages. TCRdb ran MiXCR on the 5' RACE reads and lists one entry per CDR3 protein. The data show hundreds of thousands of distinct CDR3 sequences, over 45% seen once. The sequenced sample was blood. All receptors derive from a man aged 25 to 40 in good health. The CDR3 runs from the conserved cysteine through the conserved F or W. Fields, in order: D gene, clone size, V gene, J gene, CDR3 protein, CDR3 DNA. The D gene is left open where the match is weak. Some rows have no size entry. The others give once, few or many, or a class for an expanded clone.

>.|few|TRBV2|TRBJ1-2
CASTGPQMSYDGYTF
TGTGCCAGCACCGGGCCGCAGATGTCATACGATGGCTACACCTTC
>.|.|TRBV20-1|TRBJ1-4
CSAMGPLTEKLFF
TGCAGTGCTATGGGACCCTTGACTGAAAAACTGTTTTTT
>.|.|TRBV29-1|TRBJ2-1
CSVLLQRHYNEQFF
TGCAGCGTCCTACTACAGAGACATTACAATGAGCAGTTCTTC
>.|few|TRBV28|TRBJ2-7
CASSPTLGLQAEQYF
TGTGCCAGCAGTCCCACCCTTGGGCTGCAGGCTGAGCAGTACTTC
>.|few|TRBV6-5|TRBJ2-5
CASSDSMGETQYF
TGTGCCAGCAGTGACTCGATGGGGGAGACCCAGTACTTC
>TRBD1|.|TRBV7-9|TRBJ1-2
CASSWGQISLYGYTF
TGTGCCAGCAGCTGGGGACAGATAAGCCTCTATGGCTACACCTTC
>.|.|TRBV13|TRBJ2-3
CASSTRGYAPKPTDTQYF
TGTGCCAGCAGCACCCGAGGATACGCTCCGAAACCCACAGATACGCAGTATTTT
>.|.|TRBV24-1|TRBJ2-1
CATSDTGQLYNEQFF
TGTGCCACCAGTGACACGGGACAACTTTACAATGAGCAGTTCTTC
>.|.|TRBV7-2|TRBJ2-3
CASSPGGRGRTDTQYF
TGTGCCAGCAGCCCTGGGGGGCGGGGTCGCACAGATACGCAGTATTTT
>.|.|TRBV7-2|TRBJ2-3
CASSSTGFTQYF
TGTGCCAGCAGCTCGACGGGGTTTACGCAGTATTTT
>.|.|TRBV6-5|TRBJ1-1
CASSYQSTQGGGTEAFF
TGTGCCAGCAGTTACCAATCGACCCAGGGAGGGGGCACTGAAGCTTTCTTT
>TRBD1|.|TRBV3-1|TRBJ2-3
CASSQRGQDTQYF
TGTGCCAGCAGCCAAAGGGGACAGGATACGCAGTATTTT
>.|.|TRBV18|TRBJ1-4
CASSGGINEKLFF
TGTGCCAGCTCGGGAGGGATTAATGAAAAACTGTTTTTT
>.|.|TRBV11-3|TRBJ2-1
CASSEAGIYNEQFF
TGTGCCAGCAGTGAGGCGGGGATTTACAATGAGCAGTTCTTC
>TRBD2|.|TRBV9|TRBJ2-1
CASSVWASGSFVDEQFF
TGTGCCAGCAGCGTATGGGCTAGCGGGAGTTTCGTCGATGAGCAGTTCTTC
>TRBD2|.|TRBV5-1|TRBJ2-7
CASRPPGLGYEQYF
TGCGCCAGCCGTCCTCCCGGACTAGGCTACGAGCAGTACTTC
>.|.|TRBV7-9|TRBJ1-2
CASLGPPPRGYTF
TGTGCCAGCTTGGGACCGCCACCGCGTGGCTACACCTTC
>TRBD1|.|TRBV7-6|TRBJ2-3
CASSPKTGEWEDTQYF
TGTGCCAGCAGCCCGAAGACAGGGGAGTGGGAAGATACGCAGTATTTT
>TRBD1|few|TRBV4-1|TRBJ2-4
CASSQVGGTGLAKNIQYF
TGCGCCAGCAGCCAAGTAGGGGGCACAGGGTTAGCCAAAAACATTCAGTACTTC
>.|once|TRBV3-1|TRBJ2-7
CASTAGGTSSYEQYF
TGTGCCAGCACCGCAGGAGGGACGAGCTCCTACGAGCAGTACTTC
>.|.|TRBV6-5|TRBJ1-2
CASSYFSGTHYGYTF
TGTGCCAGCAGTTACTTTTCGGGGACTCACTATGGCTACACCTTC
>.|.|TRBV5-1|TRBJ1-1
CASRGQNTEAFF
TGCGCCAGCAGAGGACAGAACACTGAAGCTTTCTTT
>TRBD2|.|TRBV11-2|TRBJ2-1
CASSSGTSGRAGEQFF
TGTGCCAGCAGCTCGGGGACTAGCGGGAGGGCCGGCGAGCAGTTCTTC